Below are 30 T cell receptor beta chains sequenced from a single sample in a study of shared clonotypes between healthy human individuals. Only in-frame clones appear in the TCRdb table, and some are missing; sequencing was by immunoSEQ multiplex PCR. The sample gives around 2.5 million clones, 93% of which show up once; 0.36% is in the top ten. Sequencing was performed on naive CD4+ T cells from PBMCs. Stated subset: CD45RA+ positively selected. These receptor sequences come from a young man in good health. Some clones in this sample may be carry-over from other donors' samples.

The V call is TRBV18, the J call TRBJ1-4; 10 bases agree with TRBD1. The ends lost 0 bases at V and 6 bases at J; junction bases unmatched: 1. Germline V gives CDR1 KGHSH, CDR2 LQKENI. This CDR3 comprises 15 residues. The CDR3 DNA is TGTGCCAGCTCACCACCGGGACAGGGGTATGAAAAACTGTTTTTT. It yields the protein CASSPPGQGYEKLFF.

This clone was counted a single time. Distinct nucleotide sequences in the sample also encode this CDR3. The V and J genes are TRBV28 and TRBJ2-6; unclear D gene. Trimming stripped 3 bases from V and 4 bases from J, with 7 bases between. The CDR3 consists of 14 residues. From germline, CDR1 is MDHEN and CDR2 SYDVKM. CDR3 nucleotide sequence: TGTGCCAGCAGTTTTCCAGGCGGGGCCAACGTCCTGACTTTC. Its protein is CASSFPGGANVLTF.

The chain recombines TRBV7-9 with TRBJ2-1; the D gene is possibly TRBD1 (5 bases). Looked up from germline, CDR1 is SEHNR and CDR2 is FQNEAQ (reference sequence). The CDR3 consists of 15 residues. Trimming took 4 bases from V and 4 from J, leaving 14 bases between them. The CDR3 sequence is CASSSADRQYNEQFF. CDR3 nucleotides: TGTGCCAGCAGCTCCGCCGACAGACAATACAATGAGCAGTTCTTC.

On this clone itself: Other DNA sequences from this sample encode an identical CDR3 as well. The CDR3 sequence is CASSLDTGELFF. As DNA, the CDR3 is TGTGCCAGCAGCTTAGACACCGGGGAGCTGTTTTTT. The chain joins TRBV7-3 to TRBJ2-2; the D is unclear. This CDR3 has 12 amino acids. CDR1 is SGHTA and CDR2 is FQGTGA in the germline V gene. Trimming shortened V by 2 bases and J by 3 bases, and 1 base separated the two germline ends. The variable domain in full, with the rest retrieved from reference TRBV7-3 and TRBJ2-2, is GAGVSQTPSNKVTEKGKYVELRCDPISGHTALYWYRQSLGQGPEFLIYFQGTGAADDSGLPNDRFFAVRPEGSVSTLKIQRTERGDSAVYLCASSLDTGELFFGEGSRLTVL.

The rearrangement uses TRBV6-4 and TRBJ2-7; D ambiguous. CDR3 length: 11 residues. V gave up 4 bases and J gave up 0 bases, with 1 base separating them. CDR1 and CDR2 from the germline V gene are MRHNA and SNTAGT. CDR3 bases: TGTGCCAGCAGTGTCTCCTACGAGCAGTACTTC. As protein: CASSVSYEQYF.

The chain recombines TRBV7-9 with TRBJ1-1, with a possible D match to TRBD1 (5 bases). The V and J ends lost 5 bases and 2 bases respectively, with 15 bases between them. The CDR3 is made up of 15 amino acids. In germline, CDR1 is SEHNR, CDR2 FQNEAQ (reference sequence). The CDR3 DNA reads TGTGCCAGCAGCGCGCAGGGTGCTCCTAACACTGAAGCTTTCTTT. Encoded protein: CASSAQGAPNTEAFF.

The rearrangement links TRBV29-1 to TRBJ1-4; D unclear. The CDR3 has 12 amino acids. Trimming left V 3 bases short and J 8 bases short, with 10 bases between. Germline CDR1 SQVTM, CDR2 ANQGSEA. This chain's CDR3 is CSVDAGAEKLFF. Here the CDR3 DNA reads TGCAGCGTTGATGCGGGAGCGGAAAAACTGTTTTTT.

This chain links TRBV28 with TRBJ2-3, with 7 bases fitting TRBD1. The CDR3 is made up of 14 amino acids. The V and J ends lost 10 bases and 1 base, in that order; junction bases with no gene match: 8. Germline lookup yields CDR1 MDHEN and CDR2 SYDVKM. The DNA of the CDR3 is TGTGCCAATTCCGACAGGGTGGGCACAGATACGCAGTATTTT. It encodes CANSDRVGTDTQYF.

The chain uses TRBV9 and TRBJ2-7; TRBD1 matches 8 bases. Germline values: CDR1 SGDLS, CDR2 YYNGEE. The ends lost 0 bases at V and 7 bases at J; junction bases unmatched: 12. This CDR3 has 16 amino acids. The DNA for the CDR3 is TGTGCCAGCAGCGTAGGATGGGGCCAGGGGGCTGGGGAGCAGTACTTC. It codes for CASSVGWGQGAGEQYF.

Only a few counts were recorded for this clone. The chain has TRBV30 and TRBJ1-1; no firm D call. The CDR3 consists of 12 residues. V shed 3 bases and J shed 8 bases, with 13 bases lying between them. In germline, CDR1 is GTSNPN, CDR2 SVGIG (reference sequence). The CDR3 sequence: CAWSRPLVEAFF. The DNA for the CDR3 is TGTGCCTGGAGCCGACCTCTAGTGGAAGCTTTCTTT.

The chain links TRBV28 to TRBJ2-1, with TRBD2 matching 8 bases. CDR1 is MDHEN and CDR2 is SYDVKM in the germline V gene. The trim removed 4 bases at V and 4 bases at J, leaving 9 bases unmatched. The CDR3 runs to 16 residues. CDR3 sequence: CASSSPLLAGYNEQFF. The CDR3 DNA reads TGTGCCAGCAGTTCCCCCCTGCTAGCGGGTTACAATGAGCAGTTCTTC.

The V call is TRBV5-7, the J call TRBJ1-4; the D is unclear. TRBV5-7 is filed as an ORF, its function uncertain. The CDR3 covers 16 residues. Trimming pared 4 bases from V and 0 bases from J, leaving 13 bases between. The CDR3 loop is CASSRTCGATNEKLFF. The DNA for the CDR3 is TGTGCCAGCAGCCGGACCTGTGGGGCAACTAATGAAAAACTGTTTTTT.

The gene calls are TRBV29-1 and TRBJ2-7; D might be TRBD2 (7 bases). V shed 2 bases and J shed 3 bases, with 26 bases lying between them. The CDR3 extends over 18 amino acids. Germline V gene sequence: CDR1 SQVTM, CDR2 ANQGSEA. In DNA, the CDR3 is TGCAGCGTTGAACTTGGCCCTCACGGGGGGCGAGGGGACTACGAGCAGTACTTC. Its protein is CSVELGPHGGRGDYEQYF.

The chain carries TRBV7-8 and TRBJ2-7; 10 positions match TRBD2. The V and J ends lost 5 bases and 3 bases, in that order; junction bases with no gene match: 7. The CDR3 consists of 15 residues. Germline CDR1 reads SGHVS; CDR2 reads FQNEAQ. The CDR3 region is CASSLGASGSYEQYF. CDR3 sequence (DNA): TGTGCCAGCAGCCTGGGGGCTAGCGGGAGCTACGAGCAGTACTTC. Combining the CDR3 with reference TRBV7-8 and TRBJ2-7 gives the whole variable domain GAGVSQSPRYKVAKRGQDVALRCDPISGHVSLFWYQQALGQGPEFLTYFQNEAQLDKSGLPSDRFFAERPEGSVSTLKIQRTQQEDSAVYLCASSLGASGSYEQYFGPGTRLTVT.

V and J are TRBV28 and TRBJ2-7; D may be TRBD2 (6 bases). Germline assignment: CDR1 MDHEN and CDR2 SYDVKM. Trimming pared 6 bases from V and 1 base from J, leaving 13 bases between. The CDR3 length is 14 residues. The CDR3: CASSLMEGSYEQYF. The CDR3, as DNA: TGTGCCAGCAGCCTTATGGAGGGATCCTACGAGCAGTACTTC.

The chain's CDR3 is CASSRQGASGANVLTF. The CDR3 bases are TGTGCCAGCAGTAGACAGGGGGCGTCCGGGGCCAACGTCCTGACTTTC. The chain carries TRBV14 and TRBJ2-6; 10 nucleotides match TRBD1. CDR1 is SGHDN, CDR2 FVKESK, per germline. The CDR3 spans 16 residues. The V and J ends lost 6 bases and 4 bases, in that order; junction bases with no gene match: 6.

The rearrangement links TRBV5-4 to TRBJ2-5, with 7 bases aligning to TRBD1. The germline V gene has CDR1 SGHNT and CDR2 YYREEE (reference sequence). This CDR3 comprises 16 residues. V gave up 0 bases and J gave up 2 bases; unmatched junction bases: 7. CDR3 sequence reads: CASSLVPSTGQETQYF. CDR3 bases: TGTGCCAGCAGCTTGGTTCCCTCGACAGGGCAAGAGACCCAGTACTTC.

The chain carries TRBV11-2 and TRBJ2-1; 7 nucleotides agree with TRBD2. The germline gives CDR1 SGHAT, CDR2 FQNNGV. With 1 base clipped from V and 8 bases from J, the junction kept 14 bases outside the gene matches. The length of the CDR3 is 17 residues. This CDR3 reads CASSLGKGLGGLDEQFF. CDR3 in DNA: TGTGCCAGCAGCTTAGGAAAAGGACTAGGAGGGCTCGATGAGCAGTTCTTC.

This clone has more than one count but fewer than ten. Different DNA sequences within this sample yield the same CDR3. The gene calls are TRBV7-2 and TRBJ1-5, with D possibly TRBD1 on 6 matching bases. V was shortened by 1 base and J by 5 bases, with 6 bases between the two germline ends. Germline-derived CDR1 and CDR2 are SGHTA and FQGNSA. CDR3 length: 13 amino acids. CDR3 in amino acids: CASSLEGDQPQHF. The DNA of the CDR3 is TGTGCCAGCAGCTTAGAGGGGGATCAGCCCCAGCATTTT.

This rearrangement joins TRBV5-1 to TRBJ1-2, with D unclear. Germline V gene lookup returns CDR1 SGHRS and CDR2 YFSETQ. Trimming took 4 bases from V and 2 from J, leaving 15 bases between them. The CDR3 extends over 15 amino acids. The chain's CDR3 is CASSVEGRYNYGYTF. Written as DNA, the CDR3 is TGCGCCAGCAGCGTGGAAGGACGGTACAACTATGGCTACACCTTC.

This rearrangement joins TRBV19 to TRBJ2-1; 7 nucleotides line up with TRBD2. The trim removed 6 bases at V and 3 bases at J, leaving 8 bases unmatched. Germline CDR1 LNHDA, CDR2 SQIVND (reference sequence). The CDR3 totals 15 residues. The CDR3, as DNA: TGTGCCAGTAGCGGGGGGAGGGGTCTCTACAATGAGCAGTTCTTC. Amino acid sequence: CASSGGRGLYNEQFF.

The V call is TRBV7-9, the J call TRBJ2-2; the D gene is possibly TRBD1 (6 bases). The V and J ends lost 5 bases and 8 bases respectively, with 15 bases between them. The CDR3 totals 14 residues. CDR1 is SEHNR, CDR2 FQNEAQ, per germline (reference sequence). CDR3 in amino acids: CASSPRAGAGELFF. CDR3 sequence (DNA): TGTGCCAGCAGCCCAAGAGCAGGGGCAGGGGAGCTGTTTTTT.

The V gene is TRBV16, the J gene TRBJ1-3; D perhaps matches TRBD1 (6 bases). With 0 bases removed from V and 0 bases from J, the gap between germline ends came to 21 bases. The CDR3 totals 20 residues. CDR1 KGHSY and CDR2 FQNENV come from the germline V gene. The CDR3 nucleotides read TGTGCCAGCAGCCAATCGTGGGGGCAGGGTCAGGAGAGCTCTGGAAACACCATATATTTT. Its translation is CASSQSWGQGQESSGNTIYF.

The chain carries TRBV6-4 and TRBJ2-7; 8 positions match TRBD2. CDR1 is MRHNA and CDR2 is SNTAGT in the germline V gene. This CDR3 has 15 residues. V lost 4 bases and J lost 0; bases outside the gene matches: 5. CDR3: CASSVKAGVSYEQYF. The CDR3 nucleotides read TGTGCCAGCAGTGTAAAAGCGGGAGTCTCCTACGAGCAGTACTTC.

The chain employs TRBV5-1 and TRBJ1-1; D remains unclear. Per the germline V gene, CDR1 is SGHRS and CDR2 is YFSETQ. The germline V and J ends were trimmed by 4 bases and 2 bases, with 12 bases remaining between them. This CDR3 is built from 14 residues. This CDR3 is CASSDPTVNTEAFF. The CDR3 region has the DNA TGCGCCAGCAGCGATCCAACAGTTAACACTGAAGCTTTCTTT.

This clone was seen just once. The chain combines TRBV28 with TRBJ2-3; 11 nucleotides align to TRBD2. Germline loops: CDR1 MDHEN, CDR2 SYDVKM. With V trimmed by 5 bases and J by 0 bases, 4 bases remained unmatched. This CDR3 is built from 16 residues. The CDR3 loop is CASSNLAGGSTDTQYF. As DNA, the CDR3 is TGTGCCAGCAGTAATCTAGCGGGAGGCAGCACAGATACGCAGTATTTT.

This clone has a single count. The genes are TRBV29-1 and TRBJ1-2; a weak D match, TRBD1 (5 bases). Trimming pared 6 bases from V and 5 bases from J, leaving 16 bases between. This CDR3 contains 13 residues. Per the germline V gene, CDR1 is SQVTM and CDR2 is ANQGSEA. CDR3 protein: CSVTGGTVYGYTF. The CDR3 DNA sequence: TGCAGCGTGACCGGCGGGACGGTGTATGGCTACACCTTC.

The chain links TRBV25-1 to TRBJ2-1; TRBD2 aligns across 8 bases. Germline V gene lookup returns CDR1 MGHDK and CDR2 SYGVNS. The CDR3 covers 13 residues. V gave up 10 bases and J gave up 4 bases; unmatched junction bases: 6. This chain's CDR3 is CATSGRGYNEQFF. CDR3 sequence (DNA): TGTGCCACCAGCGGGAGAGGTTACAATGAGCAGTTCTTC.

V usage is TRBV7-2 and J usage is TRBJ1-3; a possible D gene is TRBD1 (6 bases). Germline V gives CDR1 SGHTA, CDR2 FQGNSA. This CDR3 region has 17 residues. Trimming took off 5 bases at V and 4 bases at J, with 21 bases between the two ends. The CDR3 region has the DNA TGTGCCAGCAGCCCGACGGGGGGGGCCCAAGCCGGAAACACCATATATTTT. Residues: CASSPTGGAQAGNTIYF. Complete variable domain (other parts from reference TRBV7-2 and TRBJ1-3): GAGVSQSPSNKVTEKGKDVELRCDPISGHTALYWYRQSLGQGLEFLIYFQGNSAPDKSGLPSDRFSAERTGGSVSTLTIQRTQQEDSAVYLCASSPTGGAQAGNTIYFGEGSWLTVV.

This chain uses TRBV6-1 with TRBJ2-6, with a weak D call TRBD1 (5 bases). Trimming left V 3 bases short and J 0 bases short, with 12 bases between. Germline loops: CDR1 MNHNS, CDR2 SASEGT. The CDR3 runs to 17 residues. CDR3 loop: CASSDDSEYSGANVLTF. As DNA, the CDR3 is TGTGCCAGCAGTGACGACAGTGAATACTCTGGGGCCAACGTCCTGACTTTC.